The following is a T cell receptor (beta chain) sequence with its context. Germline V gene sequence: CDR1 SGHAT, CDR2 FQNNGV. The length of the CDR3 is 13 residues. The germline V and J ends were trimmed by 4 bases and 1 base, with 7 bases remaining between them. The data were obtained in a study of early T cells in non-severe SARS-CoV-2 infection. MiXCR was run by TCRdb on the 5' RACE reads, yielding one entry per CDR3 protein. The profile shows 64,000 or so distinct CDR3 sequences, around 13% of them singletons. Sequencing used whole blood. This clonotype was obtained from an adult who was a healthcare worker with PCR-confirmed SARS-CoV-2 infection or an uninfected control (not recorded which). The chain uses TRBV11-2 and TRBJ1-2; no clear D gene. DNA of the CDR3: TGTGCCAGCAGCTCGGATCTTAACTATGGCTACACCTTC. Amino acid sequence: CASSSDLNYGYTF.